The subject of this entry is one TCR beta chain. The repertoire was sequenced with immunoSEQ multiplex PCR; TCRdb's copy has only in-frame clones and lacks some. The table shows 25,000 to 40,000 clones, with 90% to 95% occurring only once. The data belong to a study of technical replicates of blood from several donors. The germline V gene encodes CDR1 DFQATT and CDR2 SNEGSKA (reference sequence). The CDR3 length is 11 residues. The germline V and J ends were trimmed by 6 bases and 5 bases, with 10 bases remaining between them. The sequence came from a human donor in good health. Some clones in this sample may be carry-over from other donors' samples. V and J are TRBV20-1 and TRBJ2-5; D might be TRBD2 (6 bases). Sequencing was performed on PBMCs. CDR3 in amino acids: CSAHRGETQYF. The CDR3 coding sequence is TGCAGTGCGCACCGGGGGGAGACCCAGTACTTC.